The rows below give T cell receptor beta chains drawn from one sample of a study of T cell responses to AZD1222 COVID-19 vaccine. The repertoire was sequenced with immunoSEQ multiplex PCR; TCRdb's copy has only in-frame clones and lacks some. The sample holds roughly 130,000 clones; 90% to 95% are singletons and the top ten take approximately 3%. Sequencing used peripheral blood, obtained on day 0 of AZD1222 vaccination. The origin of the receptors is an adult in good health. CDR3s include the opening cysteine and the closing phenylalanine or tryptophan. D genes are given only for firm matches. Not every row has a clone size; where given, it reads once, few, many or a size class.

clone_size j_call v_call d_call cdr3_nt cdr3_aa
NA TRBJ1-6 TRBV5-1 NA TGCGCCAGCAGCTCAACACCGGGTACAAGGGCCCCTAATAATTCACCCCTCCACTTT CASSSTPGTRAPNNSPLHF
NA TRBJ2-1 TRBV9 NA TGTGCCAGCAGCGTAGATCCGCTGGGTATGGGCTACAATGAGCAGTTCTTC CASSVDPLGMGYNEQFF
NA TRBJ2-3 TRBV11-2 NA TGTGCCAGCAGCTTAGATCTGGGTACTACGCAGTATTTT CASSLDLGTTQYF
NA TRBJ2-5 TRBV2 NA TGTGCCAGCTGCACTTACAGGGCCTCGGAGACCCAGTACTTC CASCTYRASETQYF
NA TRBJ1-5 TRBV19 TRBD1 TGTGCCAGTAGACTTACAGGGGGCAATCAGCCCCAGCATTTT CASRLTGGNQPQHF
NA TRBJ1-1 TRBV19 NA TGTGCCAGTAGTATAGGGAACACTGAAGCTTTCTTT CASSIGNTEAFF
NA TRBJ2-1 TRBV27 TRBD2 TGTGCCAGCAGATTCTGGCCCTCTAGCGGGAGCGGCAATGAGCAGTTCTTC CASRFWPSSGSGNEQFF
NA TRBJ2-1 TRBV9 NA TGTGCCAGCAGCGTAGCTGTCAGGGCCGGGGACAATGAGCAGTTCTTC CASSVAVRAGDNEQFF
NA TRBJ2-1 TRBV19 NA TGTGCCAGTAGTATGACGGCCAGGTACAATGAGCAGTTCTTC CASSMTARYNEQFF
NA TRBJ1-5 TRBV27 NA TGTGCCAGCAGTTTGGTGGGGAACCAGCCCCAGCATTTT CASSLVGNQPQHF
NA TRBJ1-2 TRBV2 NA TGTGCCAGCAGTGGGGGGGTTGATGGCTACACCTTC CASSGGVDGYTF
NA TRBJ1-4 TRBV14 TRBD1 TGTGCCAGCAGCCCGTTACAGGGGTTGGGTGAAAAACTGTTTTTT CASSPLQGLGEKLFF
NA TRBJ1-1 TRBV11-3 TRBD1 TGTGCCAGCAGCTTACAGGGGGGGACTGAAGCTTTCTTT CASSLQGGTEAFF
once TRBJ2-2 TRBV7-7 TRBD2 TGTGCCAGCAGCCGGGGGGTTGGGAGCGGACACACCGGGGAGCTGTTTTTT CASSRGVGSGHTGELFF
NA TRBJ2-7 TRBV5-6 NA TGTGCCAGCAGCTTGAGGTTAGGCTACGAGCAGTACTTC CASSLRLGYEQYF
NA TRBJ2-7 TRBV2 TRBD2 TGTGCCAGCAGTGACGAGTTGCGCGGGAGGAATGGCGAGCAGTACTTC CASSDELRGRNGEQYF
NA TRBJ2-1 TRBV7-7 TRBD1 TGTGCCAGCAGCCCGACAGGGGGCAGTTACAATGAGCAGTTCTTC CASSPTGGSYNEQFF
NA TRBJ1-6 TRBV25-1 NA TGTGCCAGCAGTGTCGACAGGTTAAATTCACCCCTCCACTTT CASSVDRLNSPLHF
NA TRBJ1-1 TRBV5-5 TRBD1 TGTGCCAGCACTAGACAGGGTTGGATTGACACTGAAGCTTTCTTT CASTRQGWIDTEAFF
NA TRBJ2-2 TRBV5-1 TRBD2 TGCGCCAGCAGCTTGGCCGGGGGACTAGCCACCGGGGAGCTGTTTTTT CASSLAGGLATGELFF
NA TRBJ1-2 TRBV29-1 NA TGCAGCGTTGAGGGGGCACAGGGAGATTATGGCTACACCTTC CSVEGAQGDYGYTF
NA TRBJ2-1 TRBV3-1/TRBV3-2 NA TGTGCCAGCGCCGCGGGCGAGTATACCCCCCGGGTGTTCTTC CASAAGEYTPRVFF
NA TRBJ1-1 TRBV24-1 TRBD1 TGTGCCACCAGTACGTCAGGGGGAATGAACACTGAAGCTTTCTTT CATSTSGGMNTEAFF
NA TRBJ2-1 TRBV6-2/TRBV6-3 TRBD2 TGTGCCAGCAGTCCAAGACTAGCGGGGATCAATGAGCAGTTCTTC CASSPRLAGINEQFF
NA TRBJ1-1 TRBV30 NA TGTGCCGCATTGGTCCTCCTTAAAGCTTTCTTT CAALVLLKAFF
NA TRBJ1-3 TRBV10-3 NA TGTGCCATCAGAGAGGCCCTGGTGGACTCTGGAAACACCATATATTTT CAIREALVDSGNTIYF
NA TRBJ1-1 TRBV18 NA TGTGCCAGCTCACCCGGACAAATTGAAGCTTTCTTT CASSPGQIEAFF
NA TRBJ1-3 TRBV4-3 TRBD1 TGCGCCAGCAGCCCGGACAGGCCGGCCAGTTTT CASSPDRPASF
NA TRBJ1-1 TRBV6-5 NA TGTGCCAGCAGCTCCCGGGATTTGACTGAAGCTTTCTTT CASSSRDLTEAFF
NA TRBJ1-5 TRBV12-3/TRBV12-4 TRBD1 TGTGCCAGCAGTTTTGGGGCCCGGGACAGGCATTTT CASSFGARDRHF
NA TRBJ2-5 TRBV11-1 NA TGTGCCAGCACCCGAGGGGAGACCCAGTACTTC CASTRGETQYF
NA TRBJ1-1 TRBV7-8 TRBD1 TGTGCCAGCAGCCCCGGGACAGTTGAAGCTTTCTTT CASSPGTVEAFF
NA TRBJ2-1 TRBV10-1 NA TGCGCCAGCAGTGAGTCTGTGGGCGCTAATGAGCAGTTCTTC CASSESVGANEQFF
NA TRBJ1-6 TRBV11-2 NA TGTGCCAGCAGCTTAGGAGCCGGGGTTAGCTCCTATAATTCACCCCTCCACTTT CASSLGAGVSSYNSPLHF
NA TRBJ2-1 TRBV5-1 TRBD2 TGCGCCAGCAGCGATTCTAGCGGGAGGACGCACAATGAGCAGTTCTTC CASSDSSGRTHNEQFF
NA TRBJ1-2 TRBV18 NA TGTGCCAGCTCACCACCGGCCCAGGCCCCCCTCTATGGCTACACCTTC CASSPPAQAPLYGYTF
once TRBJ2-7 TRBV19 NA TGTGCCAGTAGTTTCGGGACACTCTACGAGCAGTACTTC CASSFGTLYEQYF
once TRBJ2-6 TRBV4-3 NA TGCGCCAGCAGCCAAGAGCCACGTGTTAACGTCCTGACTTTC CASSQEPRVNVLTF
NA TRBJ2-7 TRBV12-5 NA TGTGCTAGTGGTTTCGGAAGCGTAAACAACACCTACGAGCAGTACTTC CASGFGSVNNTYEQYF
NA TRBJ1-5 TRBV4-2 NA TGTGCCAGCAGCCAGGGGCAGGATAGCAATCAGCCCCAGCATTTT CASSQGQDSNQPQHF
once TRBJ2-7 TRBV21-1 NA TGTGCCAGCAGCAAAGATCCCCAACCTTCCCCACCCCTCTACTGTGAGCAGTACTTC CASSKDPQPSPPLYCEQYF
NA TRBJ1-2 TRBV12-5 NA TGTGCTAGTGGTTTAGAACACTATGGCTACACCTTC CASGLEHYGYTF
NA TRBJ2-3 TRBV6-5 NA TGTGCCAGCGGATTTAGCGGCACAGATACGCAGTATTTT CASGFSGTDTQYF
NA TRBJ1-1 TRBV29-1 NA TGCAGCGTTGGGGTGGGGCCTGAAGCTTTCTTT CSVGVGPEAFF
NA TRBJ2-2 TRBV4-2 NA TGTGCCAGCAGCCTCGCCGGGGCAGGGAGCACCGGGGAGCTGTTTTTT CASSLAGAGSTGELFF
NA TRBJ2-5 TRBV5-6 NA TGTGCCAGCAGCTCGATAGCGGTACCCCAAGAGACCCAGTACTTC CASSSIAVPQETQYF
NA TRBJ2-1 TRBV27 TRBD2 TGTGCCAGCAGTTTAAATCGACTAGCGGGAACCTACAATGAGCAGTTCTTC CASSLNRLAGTYNEQFF
NA TRBJ2-4 TRBV7-2 NA TGTGCCAGCAGCTTAGGCAGGGGAGTTGACATTCAGTACTTC CASSLGRGVDIQYF
once TRBJ1-6 TRBV5-1 NA TGCGCCAGCAGCTTGGTTGGGGGGTTAGGTTCACCCCTCCACTTT CASSLVGGLGSPLHF
NA TRBJ2-7 TRBV29-1 TRBD2 TGCAGCGTTTACCTTAGCGGGCACGCGTACGAGCAGTACTTC CSVYLSGHAYEQYF
NA TRBJ2-1 TRBV19 NA TGTGCCAGCTCCCCCTCTAGCTCCTACAATGAGCAGTTCTTC CASSPSSSYNEQFF
NA TRBJ1-2 TRBV6-5 TRBD1 TGTGCCAGCAGTCTCACAGGGGAAGGCTACACCTTC CASSLTGEGYTF
NA TRBJ1-1 TRBV6-5 NA TGTGCCAGCAGTCCAACAGGGTTCTACACTGAAGCTTTCTTT CASSPTGFYTEAFF